This entry features one T cell receptor (beta chain) sequence. Antigen unknown. Isolation of PBMCs gave at least 7 million cells per sample. These data belong to a study of blood T cells in healthy people across ages. Study in general: The template switching approach captured approximately one barcoded beta molecule for every two T cells. Study-level points and caveats: In long-lived donors, naive CD4+ cell counts and diversity exceeded those of aged donors. PBMC samples, being unsorted, prevented any conclusive comparison of naive and antigen-experienced cells.

The use of a sample-barcoded 5' primer and a J-beta primer mix characterized a second PCR of roughly 7 to 12 cycles. Via MiXCR, TCRdb re-called the 5' RACE reads, giving one row per CDR3 protein. The sample carries over 1,300,000 distinct CDR3 sequences, 59% recorded once. Germline values: CDR1 SNHLY, CDR2 FYNNEI. There are 15 residues in the CDR3. With 5 bases removed from V and 4 bases from J, the gap between germline ends came to 18 bases. The chain joins TRBV2 to TRBJ2-7; D call uncertain. Sequenced material: blood. The source is a man aged 18-30 years in good health. DNA for the CDR3: TGTGCCAGCAGTCTTGAGACGGATTCCGCTTACGAGCAGTACTTC. It translates to CASSLETDSAYEQYF.